The next 25 T cell receptor beta chains were all read from a single sample in a study of vaccination and CD4 T cells after COVID-19 (dated 2022 in TCRdb). The time point label on this specimen signifies: late sampling 161 to 241 days after vaccination in three convalescent patients. What this sample's treatment or condition label stands for: approximately 11-day PBMC culture with coronavirus spike peptide pools or control peptides (ViraFEST assay). Libraries were prepared through PCR. The sequencing machine was an Illumina iSeq 100. DNA from cultured CD4+ T cells underwent TCR sequencing with the Oncomine TCR Beta short-read assay at the Johns Hopkins FTIC core. TCRdb reprocessed the public reads (quality trimming at Q25 with fastp, clone calling with MiXCR) and kept in-frame beta chains. Rows merge per CDR3 protein into single entries with the most common DNA and genes. The sample table shows about 21,000 distinct CDR3 sequences, and about a third are seen once. The ten largest account for about 3% of the sample.

The antigens of these receptors remain unknown. Sequenced material: CD4+ T cells from blood, cultured in vitro, taken about 7 months after SARS-CoV-2 vaccination. These TCRs come from a human donor who had recovered from COVID-19.

The gene calls are TRBV2 and TRBJ2-7; D is ambiguous. Germline V gene data show CDR1 as SNHLY and CDR2 as FYNNEI. The CDR3 is 11 amino acids. Trimming shortened V by 6 bases and J by 6 bases, and 9 bases separated the two germline ends. Here the CDR3 DNA reads TGTGCCAGCAGGGAACAAGTCGAGCAGTACTTC. Its translation: CASREQVEQYF.

The rearrangement joins TRBV7-9 to TRBJ2-6; D is uncertain. CDR1 SEHNR and CDR2 FQNEAQ come from the germline V gene (reference sequence). This CDR3 has 16 residues. The germline V and J ends were trimmed by 1 base and 2 bases, with 9 bases remaining between them. The CDR3 nucleotides are TGTGCCAGCAGCTTAGGGGTAGGGCCTGGGGCCAACGTCCTGACTTTC. As protein: CASSLGVGPGANVLTF.

The rearrangement links TRBV6-2 or TRBV6-3 to TRBJ1-5; TRBD1 aligns across 9 bases. This CDR3 contains 16 residues. V was clipped by 6 bases and J by 0 bases; unmatched bases: 6. Germline-derived CDR1 and CDR2 are MNHEY and SVGEGT. The chain's CDR3 is CASSRTGGYSNQPQHF. CDR3 bases: TGTGCCAGCAGCCGAACAGGGGGCTATAGCAATCAGCCCCAGCATTTT.

The CDR3 DNA reads TGTGCCAGCAGGCCCGGGACAGCGGGCAACATTCAGTACTTC. It specifies CASRPGTAGNIQYF. V gene TRBV6-1 combines with J gene TRBJ2-4; a weak D match, TRBD1 (7 bases). V shed 6 bases and J shed 7 bases, with 16 bases lying between them. In germline, CDR1 is MNHNS, CDR2 SASEGT. CDR3 length: 14 amino acids.

Written as DNA, the CDR3 is TGTGCCAGCAGTTCAACGACAGGGTTTCCTTCCTACGAGCAGTACTTC. Translating it yields CASSSTTGFPSYEQYF. The rearrangement joins TRBV6-5 to TRBJ2-7; 7 nucleotides agree with TRBD1. Germline CDR1 and CDR2: MNHEY and SVGAGI. This CDR3 region has 16 residues. V lost 4 bases and J lost 1; bases outside the gene matches: 10.

In this sample, this clonotype turned up a few times. This rearrangement joins TRBV15 to TRBJ1-5, with D unclear. CDR1 is LNHNV, CDR2 YYDKDF, per germline (reference sequence). The germline V and J ends were trimmed by 3 bases and 5 bases, with 8 bases remaining between them. The CDR3 is made up of 13 amino acids. CDR3 amino acids: CATSRQGYQPQHF. The CDR3 nucleotides are TGTGCCACCAGCAGGCAAGGGTATCAGCCCCAGCATTTT. The whole variable domain, remainder taken from reference TRBV15 and TRBJ1-5, is DAMVIQNPRYQVTQFGKPVTLSCSQTLNHNVMYWYQQKSSQAPKLLFHYYDKDFNNEADTPDNFQSRRPNTSFCFLDIRSPGLGDTAMYLCATSRQGYQPQHFGDGTRLSIL.

Only a few counts were recorded for this clonotype. The rearrangement links TRBV7-9 to TRBJ2-1; D not resolved. Trimming cost V 5 bases and J 6 bases, with 14 bases left between them. This CDR3 region has 14 residues. In germline, CDR1 is SEHNR, CDR2 FQNEAQ (reference sequence). The CDR3, as DNA: TGTGCCAGCAGCACGAACCCGGGCCCCAATGAGCAGTTCTTC. This gives the protein CASSTNPGPNEQFF.

Of note for this clonotype: Relative to the germline gene, one junction end is altered; a read error may explain this. The chain uses TRBV20-1 and TRBJ2-5; tentative D call: TRBD2 (6 bases). CDR3 length: 19 amino acids. Germline values: CDR1 DFQATT, CDR2 SNEGSKA (reference sequence). In nucleotides, the CDR3 is TGCAGTGCTAGAGATCAAGAGGGGCGCGGGACTTCCATTGGGGAGACCCGGTACTTC. Its translation: CSARDQEGRGTSIGETRYF.

This clonotype has just a few counts. This CDR3 is CASTRGGTYTDTQYF. The CDR3, as DNA: TGTGCCAGCACACGGGGGGGAACTTACACAGATACGCAGTATTTT. The chain links TRBV7-9 to TRBJ2-3; 8 bases align to TRBD2. Germline-derived CDR1 and CDR2 are SEHNR and FQNEAQ (reference sequence). Unmatched junction bases numbered 8, after V lost 7 bases and J lost 2 bases. This CDR3 has 15 residues.

V gene TRBV7-8 combines with J gene TRBJ1-2, with D tentatively TRBD1 (5 bases). V lost 5 bases, J lost 6 bases, and 19 bases lay in between. Looked up from germline, CDR1 is SGHVS and CDR2 is FQNEAQ. The CDR3 has 15 residues. In DNA, the CDR3 is TGTGCCAGCAGCGGACCCGAACTTTGGGGGAATGGCTACACCTTC. The encoded protein is CASSGPELWGNGYTF.

The sample holds a few counts of this clonotype. The genes are TRBV20-1 and TRBJ1-6; no clear D gene. CDR1 and CDR2 (germline): DFQATT, SNEGSKA (reference sequence). The CDR3 has 14 residues. Trimming pared 1 base from V and 6 bases from J, leaving 10 bases between. CDR3 nucleotide sequence: TGCAGTGCTAGAGCTCTTCGGAGTAATTCACCCCTCCACTTT. Its translation is CSARALRSNSPLHF.

V gene TRBV19 combines with J gene TRBJ2-1; D is perhaps TRBD2 (5 bases). The V gene lost 6 bases and the J gene lost 2 bases, with 8 bases spanning the gap. This CDR3 contains 13 residues. Germline-derived CDR1 and CDR2 are LNHDA and SQIVND (reference sequence). The CDR3: CASRDSAYNEQFF. CDR3 nucleotide sequence: TGTGCCAGTAGGGACTCTGCCTACAATGAGCAGTTCTTC. The whole variable domain, filled in from reference TRBV19 and TRBJ2-1, reads DGGITQSPKYLFRKEGQNVTLSCEQNLNHDAMYWYRQDPGQGLRLIYYSQIVNDFQKGDIAEGYSVSREKKESFPLTVTSAQKNPTAFYLCASRDSAYNEQFFGPGTRLTVL.

In its sample, this clonotype was seen a few times. The V and J genes are TRBV20-1 and TRBJ2-7; 11 bases are a match to TRBD2. V was clipped by 1 base and J by 6 bases; unmatched bases: 5. CDR1 is DFQATT and CDR2 is SNEGSKA in the germline V gene (reference sequence). CDR3 length: 14 residues. CDR3 residues: CSARVSLAGAEQYF. As DNA, the CDR3 is TGCAGTGCTAGAGTATCACTAGCGGGAGCCGAGCAGTACTTC.

About this clonotype itself: The junction shows a germline mismatch at one end, possibly a read error. The chain has TRBV6-1 and TRBJ1-5; tentative D call: TRBD1 (5 bases). The CDR3 has 15 amino acids. Germline V CDR1 and CDR2: MNHNS, SASEGT. CDR3: CASSEDSYSNQPQHF. CDR3 coding DNA: TGTGCCAGCAGCGAAGACAGTTATAGCAATCAGCCCCAGCATTTT.

In this sample, this clonotype turned up a few times. The CDR3 bases are TGTGCCAGCAGCTTGGACAATAATTCACCCCTCCACTTT. Translated, it gives CASSLDNNSPLHF. The chain employs TRBV7-3 and TRBJ1-6; TRBD1 is a possible D gene (5 bases). In germline, CDR1 is SGHTA, CDR2 FQGTGA. CDR3 length equals 13 residues. The germline V and J ends were trimmed by 3 bases and 5 bases, with 5 bases remaining between them.

V usage is TRBV12-3 or TRBV12-4 and J usage is TRBJ2-2; TRBD2 aligns across 14 bases. CDR3 length equals 15 residues. Trimming took 7 bases from V and 6 from J; bases not matched to a gene: 4. As DNA, the CDR3 is TGTGCCAGCATGTGGACTAGCGGGAGGTCCGGGGAGCTGTTTTTT. Translated, it gives CASMWTSGRSGELFF.

This clonotype was counted only a few times. This chain uses TRBV20-1 with TRBJ2-3; the D is unclear. V was pared by 5 bases and J by 1 base, with 13 bases between. CDR1 is DFQATT and CDR2 is SNEGSKA in the germline V gene (reference sequence). CDR3 length equals 14 residues. The CDR3 DNA is TGCAGTGCTGAACCGATTCCAGGCACAGATACGCAGTATTTT. As protein: CSAEPIPGTDTQYF.

The rearrangement uses TRBV24-1 and TRBJ1-1, with D possibly TRBD1 on 6 matching bases. The CDR3 runs 13 residues. Trimming left V 3 bases short and J 6 bases short, with 10 bases between. Per the germline V gene, CDR1 is KGHDR and CDR2 is SFDVKD. The CDR3, as DNA: TGTGCCACCAGTGATACTAGGACAGCTGAAGCTTTCTTT. It encodes CATSDTRTAEAFF.

V usage is TRBV6-1 and J usage is TRBJ2-3, with D possibly being TRBD2 (6 bases). CDR1 is MNHNS, CDR2 SASEGT, per germline. This CDR3 comprises 14 residues. V lost 4 bases and J lost 0, with 8 bases in between. The CDR3 protein is CASSVLASTDTQYF. As DNA, the CDR3 is TGTGCCAGCAGTGTACTAGCCAGCACAGATACGCAGTATTTT.

V is TRBV5-1 and J is TRBJ2-5; D is possibly TRBD2 (5 bases). Germline lookup yields CDR1 SGHRS and CDR2 YFSETQ. With 4 bases removed from V and 2 bases from J, the gap between germline ends came to 21 bases. The CDR3 is 17 residues long. The CDR3 DNA is TGCGCCAGCAGCACCCGCGGTGGAGCGAGCGGACAAGAGACCCAGTACTTC. As protein: CASSTRGGASGQETQYF.

This clonotype appeared a few times. This rearrangement joins TRBV27 to TRBJ1-6; D is possibly TRBD1 (6 bases). Trimming cost V 3 bases and J 0 bases, with 15 bases left between them. In germline, CDR1 is MNHEY, CDR2 SMNVEV (reference sequence). The CDR3 covers 18 residues. This CDR3 reads CASSLGQGTSSYNSPLHF. The CDR3 DNA reads TGTGCCAGCAGTTTGGGACAAGGGACCAGCTCCTATAATTCACCCCTCCACTTT.

This chain joins TRBV25-1 and TRBJ2-1, with 10 bases matching TRBD1. CDR1 and CDR2 (germline): MGHDK, SYGVNS. The J segment lost 9 bases and the V segment lost 8 bases, leaving 10 bases of the junction unmatched. CDR3 length: 14 residues. The CDR3 sequence: CASARTGGSSEQFF. CDR3 nucleotides: TGTGCCAGCGCCCGGACAGGGGGGTCGAGTGAGCAGTTCTTC.

This clonotype showed up just a few times. The chain is built from TRBV20-1 and TRBJ2-7, with 8 positions matching TRBD2. Germline trimming cut 1 base from V and 7 bases from J; bases unmatched to any gene: 9. The CDR3 is made up of 14 amino acids. CDR1 and CDR2 from the germline V gene are DFQATT and SNEGSKA (reference sequence). The CDR3 protein is CSARGLASRYEQYF. CDR3 in DNA: TGCAGTGCTAGAGGACTAGCGTCGAGGTATGAGCAGTACTTC.

This chain connects TRBV11-1 to TRBJ2-7; 14 bases are a match to TRBD2. CDR1 is SGHAT, CDR2 FQDESV, per germline (reference sequence). CDR3 length: 18 residues. Losses at the gene ends were 1 base for V and 5 bases for J; bases not matched to a gene: 10. In nucleotides, the CDR3 is TGTGCCAGCAGCTTAGAACGGTGGGGACTAGCGGGAGATAACGAGCAGTACTTC. It translates to CASSLERWGLAGDNEQYF.

This clonotype was counted between two and nine times. J is TRBJ2-7 and V is TRBV24-1, with no clear D. Trimming took 3 bases from V and 0 from J, leaving 8 bases between them. The V gene's germline CDR1 is KGHDR and CDR2 SFDVKD. The CDR3 has 14 residues. CDR3 DNA sequence: TGTGCCACCAGTGATACACGGTCCTCCTACGAGCAGTACTTC. Its protein is CATSDTRSSYEQYF.